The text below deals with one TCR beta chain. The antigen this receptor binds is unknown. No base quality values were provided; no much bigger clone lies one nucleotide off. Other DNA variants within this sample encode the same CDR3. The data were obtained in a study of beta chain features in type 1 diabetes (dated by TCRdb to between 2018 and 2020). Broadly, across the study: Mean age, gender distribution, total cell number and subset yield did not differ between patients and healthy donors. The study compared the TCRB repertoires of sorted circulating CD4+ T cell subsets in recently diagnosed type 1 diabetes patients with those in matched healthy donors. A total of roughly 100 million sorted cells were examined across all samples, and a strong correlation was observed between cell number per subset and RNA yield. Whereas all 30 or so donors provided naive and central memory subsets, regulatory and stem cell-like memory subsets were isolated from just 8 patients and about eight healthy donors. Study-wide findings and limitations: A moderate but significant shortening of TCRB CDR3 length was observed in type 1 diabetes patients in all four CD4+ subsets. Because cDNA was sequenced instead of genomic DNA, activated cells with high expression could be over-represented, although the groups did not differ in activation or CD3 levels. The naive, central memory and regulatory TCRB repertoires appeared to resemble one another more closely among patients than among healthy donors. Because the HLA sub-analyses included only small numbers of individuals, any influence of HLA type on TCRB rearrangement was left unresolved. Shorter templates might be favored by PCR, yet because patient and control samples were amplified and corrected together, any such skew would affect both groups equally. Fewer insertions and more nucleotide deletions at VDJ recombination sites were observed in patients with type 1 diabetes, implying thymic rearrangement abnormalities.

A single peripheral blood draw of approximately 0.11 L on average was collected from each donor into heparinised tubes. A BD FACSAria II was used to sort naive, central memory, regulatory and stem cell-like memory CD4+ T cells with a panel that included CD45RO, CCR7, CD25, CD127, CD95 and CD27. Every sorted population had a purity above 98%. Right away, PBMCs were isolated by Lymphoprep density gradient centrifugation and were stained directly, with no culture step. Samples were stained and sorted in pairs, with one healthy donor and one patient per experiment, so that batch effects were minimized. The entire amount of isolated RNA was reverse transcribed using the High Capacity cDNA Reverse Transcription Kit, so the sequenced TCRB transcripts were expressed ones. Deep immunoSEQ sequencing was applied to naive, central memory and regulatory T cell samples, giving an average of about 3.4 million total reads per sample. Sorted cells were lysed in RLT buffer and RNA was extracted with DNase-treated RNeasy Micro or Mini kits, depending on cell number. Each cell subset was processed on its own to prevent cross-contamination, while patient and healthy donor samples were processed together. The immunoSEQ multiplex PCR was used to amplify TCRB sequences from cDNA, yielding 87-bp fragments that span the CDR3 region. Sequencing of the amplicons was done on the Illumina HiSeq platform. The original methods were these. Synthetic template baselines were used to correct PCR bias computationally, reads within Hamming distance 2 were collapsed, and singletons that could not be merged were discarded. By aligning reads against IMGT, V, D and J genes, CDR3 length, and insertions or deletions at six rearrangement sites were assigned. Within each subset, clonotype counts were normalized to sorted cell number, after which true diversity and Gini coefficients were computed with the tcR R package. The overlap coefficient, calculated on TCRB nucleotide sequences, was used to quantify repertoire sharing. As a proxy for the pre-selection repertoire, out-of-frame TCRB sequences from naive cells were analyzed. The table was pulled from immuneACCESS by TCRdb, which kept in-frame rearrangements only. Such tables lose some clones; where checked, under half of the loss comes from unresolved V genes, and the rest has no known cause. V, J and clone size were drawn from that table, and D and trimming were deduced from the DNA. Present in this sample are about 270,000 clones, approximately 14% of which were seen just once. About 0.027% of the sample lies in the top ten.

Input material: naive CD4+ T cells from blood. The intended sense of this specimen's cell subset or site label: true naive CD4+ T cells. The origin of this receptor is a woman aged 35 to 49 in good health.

The DNA sequence is given as TGTGCCAGCTCACCGGGACAGGGGTCAGATACGCAGTATTTT. Translated, it reads CASSPGQGSDTQYF. The chain couples TRBV18 to TRBJ2-3, and TRBD1 aligns with 10 junction nucleotides. V trim: 3 bases; J trim: 4 bases; unmatched bases: 1. Taken from the germline V gene, the CDR1 and CDR2 loops are KGHSH and LQKENI. The CDR3 runs 14 residues from the cysteine to the phenylalanine. Just the 42-base CDR3 DNA is kept, in frame starting at base 1.